The present TCR beta chain was sequenced within a study of molecular identifiers for immune sequencing clone quantification. Study results and limitations: Highly expanded clone sizes could be underestimated through barcode sharing by identical TCR molecules.

V lost 3 bases, J lost 2 bases, and 8 bases lay in between. Germline CDR1 GTSNPN, CDR2 SVGIG (reference sequence). The CDR3 extends over 12 amino acids. Details on this clonotype: Its antigen is as yet unknown.

Each CDR3 protein gets one entry after TCRdb re-called the PCR reads with MiXCR. The sample contains approximately 590,000 distinct CDR3 sequences, less than 30% of which appear only once. The sequencing sample was made of naive CD8+ T cells from blood, with Jurkat cell RNA spiked in. The subset here: FACS-sorted CD8+CD4-CCR7+CD45RA+ naive T cells. The rearrangement uses TRBV30 and TRBJ2-7; maybe TRBD2 (6 bases). The sequence came from a human donor in good health. Some libraries in this study had Jurkat cell RNA spiked in. The CDR3 reads CAWRGEAYEQYF. The CDR3 DNA is TGTGCCTGGAGGGGGGAGGCCTACGAGCAGTACTTC.